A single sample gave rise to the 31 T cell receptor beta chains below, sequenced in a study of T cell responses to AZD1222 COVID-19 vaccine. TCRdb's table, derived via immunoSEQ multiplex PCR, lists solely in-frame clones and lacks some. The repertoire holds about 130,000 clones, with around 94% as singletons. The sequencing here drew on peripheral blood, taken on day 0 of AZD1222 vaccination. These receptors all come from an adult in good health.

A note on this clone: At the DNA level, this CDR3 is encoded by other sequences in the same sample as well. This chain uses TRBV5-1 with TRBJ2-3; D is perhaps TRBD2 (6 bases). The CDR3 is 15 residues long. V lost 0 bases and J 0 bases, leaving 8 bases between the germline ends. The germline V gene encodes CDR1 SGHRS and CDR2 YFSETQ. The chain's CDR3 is CASSLAGTSTDTQYF. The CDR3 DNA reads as TGCGCCAGCAGCTTGGCCGGGACTAGCACAGATACGCAGTATTTT. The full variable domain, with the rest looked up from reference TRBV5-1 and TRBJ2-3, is KAGVTQTPRYLIKTRGQQVTLSCSPISGHRSVSWYQQTPGQGLQFLFEYFSETQRNKGNFPGRFSGRQFSNSRSEMNVSTLELGDSALYLCASSLAGTSTDTQYFGPGTRLTVL.

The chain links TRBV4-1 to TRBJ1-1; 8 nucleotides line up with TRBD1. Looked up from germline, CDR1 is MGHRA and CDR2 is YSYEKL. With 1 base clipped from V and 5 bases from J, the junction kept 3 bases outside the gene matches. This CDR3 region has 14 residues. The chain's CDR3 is CASSQGQGWTEAFF. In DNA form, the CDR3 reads TGCGCCAGCAGCCAAGGACAGGGGTGGACTGAAGCTTTCTTT.

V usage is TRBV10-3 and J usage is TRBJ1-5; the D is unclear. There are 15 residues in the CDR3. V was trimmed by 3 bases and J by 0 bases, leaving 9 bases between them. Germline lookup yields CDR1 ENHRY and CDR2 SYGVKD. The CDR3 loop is CAISEPSGSNQPQHF. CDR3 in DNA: TGTGCCATCAGTGAACCCTCGGGTAGCAATCAGCCCCAGCATTTT.

The CDR3 here is CASSSGSSGNTIYF. As DNA, the CDR3 is TGTGCCAGCAGCTCCGGTTCGAGTGGAAACACCATATATTTT. The chain is built from TRBV7-8 and TRBJ1-3, with D uncertain. CDR1 and CDR2 (germline): SGHVS, FQNEAQ. This CDR3 comprises 14 residues. V was pared by 4 bases and J by 3 bases, with 10 bases between.

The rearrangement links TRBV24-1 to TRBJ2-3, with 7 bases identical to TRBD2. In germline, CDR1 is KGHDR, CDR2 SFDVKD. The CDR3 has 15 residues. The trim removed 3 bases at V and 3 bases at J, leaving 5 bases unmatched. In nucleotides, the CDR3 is TGTGCCACCAGTGATACCAGGCGGGGGACAGATACGCAGTATTTT. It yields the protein CATSDTRRGTDTQYF.

CDR3 loop: CASSLRQGNSPLHF. The CDR3 DNA sequence: TGTGCCAGCAGTTTAAGGCAGGGTAATTCACCCCTCCACTTT. The rearrangement joins TRBV27 to TRBJ1-6; tentatively, D is TRBD1 (5 bases). Deletions cut 2 bases from V and 6 bases from J, with 8 bases between. Germline lookup yields CDR1 MNHEY and CDR2 SMNVEV (reference sequence). CDR3 length: 14 amino acids.

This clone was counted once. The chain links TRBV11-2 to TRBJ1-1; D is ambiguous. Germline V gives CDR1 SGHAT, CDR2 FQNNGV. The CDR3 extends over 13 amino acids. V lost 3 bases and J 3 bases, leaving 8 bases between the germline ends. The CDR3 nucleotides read TGTGCCAGCAGCTTGGGCAGCCACACTGAAGCTTTCTTT. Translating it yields CASSLGSHTEAFF.

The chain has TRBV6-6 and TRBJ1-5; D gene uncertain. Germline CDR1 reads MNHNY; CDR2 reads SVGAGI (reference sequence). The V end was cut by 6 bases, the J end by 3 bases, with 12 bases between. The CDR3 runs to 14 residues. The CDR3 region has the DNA TGTGCCAGCAGGCGGACGGGTAACAATCAGCCCCAGCATTTT. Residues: CASRRTGNNQPQHF.

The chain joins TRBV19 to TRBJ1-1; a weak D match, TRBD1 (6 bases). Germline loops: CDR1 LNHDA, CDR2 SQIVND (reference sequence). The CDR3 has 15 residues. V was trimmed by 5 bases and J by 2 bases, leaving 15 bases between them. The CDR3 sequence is CASSAGGWFNTEAFF. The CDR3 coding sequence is TGTGCCAGTAGTGCCGGGGGCTGGTTTAACACTGAAGCTTTCTTT.

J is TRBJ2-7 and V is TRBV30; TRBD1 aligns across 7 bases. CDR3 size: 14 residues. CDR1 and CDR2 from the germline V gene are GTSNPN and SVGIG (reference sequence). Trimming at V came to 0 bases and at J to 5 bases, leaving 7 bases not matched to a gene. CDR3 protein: CAWSVGTGANEQYF. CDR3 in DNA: TGTGCCTGGAGTGTAGGTACAGGGGCTAACGAGCAGTACTTC.

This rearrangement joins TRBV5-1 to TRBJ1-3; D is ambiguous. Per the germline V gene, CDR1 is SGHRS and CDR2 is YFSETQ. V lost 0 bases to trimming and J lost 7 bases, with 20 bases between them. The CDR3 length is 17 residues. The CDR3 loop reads CASSLGIKGFSGNTIYF. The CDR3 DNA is TGCGCCAGCAGCTTGGGTATAAAGGGATTTTCCGGGAACACCATATATTTT.

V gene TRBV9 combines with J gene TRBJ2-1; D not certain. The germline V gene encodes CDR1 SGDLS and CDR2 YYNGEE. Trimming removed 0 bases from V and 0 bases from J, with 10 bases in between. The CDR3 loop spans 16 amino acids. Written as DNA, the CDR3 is TGTGCCAGCAGCGTAGATGGCCAAAGCTCCTACAATGAGCAGTTCTTC. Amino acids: CASSVDGQSSYNEQFF.

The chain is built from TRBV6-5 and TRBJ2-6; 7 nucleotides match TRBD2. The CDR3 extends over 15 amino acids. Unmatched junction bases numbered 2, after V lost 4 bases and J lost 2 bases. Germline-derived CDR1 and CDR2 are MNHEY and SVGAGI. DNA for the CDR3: TGTGCCAGCAGTTTTGGGGGGGCTGGGGCCAACGTCCTGACTTTC. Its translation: CASSFGGAGANVLTF.

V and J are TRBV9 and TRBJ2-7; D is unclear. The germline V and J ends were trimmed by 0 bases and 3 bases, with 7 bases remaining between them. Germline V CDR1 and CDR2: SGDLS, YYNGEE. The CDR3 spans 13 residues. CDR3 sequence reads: CASSVVPGYEQYF. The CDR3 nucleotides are TGTGCCAGCAGCGTAGTCCCAGGCTACGAGCAGTACTTC.

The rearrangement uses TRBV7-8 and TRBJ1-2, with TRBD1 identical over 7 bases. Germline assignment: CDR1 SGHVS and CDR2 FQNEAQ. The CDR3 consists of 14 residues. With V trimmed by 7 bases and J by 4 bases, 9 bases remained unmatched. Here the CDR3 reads CASIPPGQAYGYTF. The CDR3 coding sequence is TGTGCCAGCATCCCCCCCGGACAGGCCTATGGCTACACCTTC.

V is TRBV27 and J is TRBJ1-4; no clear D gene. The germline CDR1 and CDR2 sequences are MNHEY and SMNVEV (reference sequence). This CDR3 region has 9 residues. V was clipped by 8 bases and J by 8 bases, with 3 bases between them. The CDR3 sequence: CASLEKLFF. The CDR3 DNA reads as TGTGCCAGCCTCGAAAAACTGTTTTTT.

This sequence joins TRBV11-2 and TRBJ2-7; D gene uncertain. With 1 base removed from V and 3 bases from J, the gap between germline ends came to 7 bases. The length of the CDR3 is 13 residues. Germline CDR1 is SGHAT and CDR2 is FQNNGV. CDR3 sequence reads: CASSLVRHYEQYF. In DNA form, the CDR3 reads TGTGCCAGCAGCTTAGTGAGGCACTACGAGCAGTACTTC.

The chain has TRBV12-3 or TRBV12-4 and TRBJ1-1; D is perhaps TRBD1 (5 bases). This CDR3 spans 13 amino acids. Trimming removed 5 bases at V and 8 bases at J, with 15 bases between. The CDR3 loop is CASSIQRKGEAFF. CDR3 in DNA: TGTGCCAGCAGTATACAGAGAAAGGGGGAAGCTTTCTTT.

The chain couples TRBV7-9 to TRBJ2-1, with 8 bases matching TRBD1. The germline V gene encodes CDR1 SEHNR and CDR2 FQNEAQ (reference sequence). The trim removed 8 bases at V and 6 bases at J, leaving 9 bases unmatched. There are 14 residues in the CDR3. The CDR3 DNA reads TGTGCCAGCCCAGGGGGCCAGCCTACCAATGAGCAGTTCTTC. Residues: CASPGGQPTNEQFF.

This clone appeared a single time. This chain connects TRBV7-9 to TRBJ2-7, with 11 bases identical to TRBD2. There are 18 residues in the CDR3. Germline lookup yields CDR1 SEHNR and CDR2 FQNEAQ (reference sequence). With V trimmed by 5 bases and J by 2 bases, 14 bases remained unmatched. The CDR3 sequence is CASSPAQTSGISAYEQYF. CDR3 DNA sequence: TGTGCCAGCAGCCCTGCCCAGACTAGCGGGATTTCTGCCTACGAGCAGTACTTC. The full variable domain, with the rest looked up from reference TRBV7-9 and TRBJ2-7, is DTGVSQNPRHKITKRGQNVTFRCDPISEHNRLYWYRQTLGQGPEFLTYFQNEAQLEKSRLLSDRFSAERPKGSFSTLEIQRTEQGDSAMYLCASSPAQTSGISAYEQYFGPGTRLTVT.

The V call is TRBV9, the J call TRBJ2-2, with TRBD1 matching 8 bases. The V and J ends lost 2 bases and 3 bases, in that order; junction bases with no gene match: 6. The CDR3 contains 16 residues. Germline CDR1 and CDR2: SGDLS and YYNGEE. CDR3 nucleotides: TGTGCCAGCAGCGTGCAGGACAGGGTGCACACCGGGGAGCTGTTTTTT. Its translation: CASSVQDRVHTGELFF.

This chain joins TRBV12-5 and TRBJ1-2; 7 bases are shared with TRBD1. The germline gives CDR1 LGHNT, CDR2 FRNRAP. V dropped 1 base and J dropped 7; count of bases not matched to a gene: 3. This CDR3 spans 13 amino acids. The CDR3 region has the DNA TGTGCTAGTGGTTTGGGACAGGGAGGTGGCTACACCTTC. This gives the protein CASGLGQGGGYTF.

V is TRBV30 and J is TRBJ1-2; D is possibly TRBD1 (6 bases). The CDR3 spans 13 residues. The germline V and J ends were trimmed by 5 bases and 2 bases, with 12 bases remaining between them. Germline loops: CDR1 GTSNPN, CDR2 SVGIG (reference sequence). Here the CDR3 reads CAWDTGSNYGYTF. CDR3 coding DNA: TGTGCCTGGGATACAGGGTCAAACTATGGCTACACCTTC.

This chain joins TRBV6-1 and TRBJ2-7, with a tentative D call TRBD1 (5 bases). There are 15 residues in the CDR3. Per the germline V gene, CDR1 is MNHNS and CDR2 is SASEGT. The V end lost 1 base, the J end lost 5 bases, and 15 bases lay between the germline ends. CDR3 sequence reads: CASSEGRSRVHEQYF. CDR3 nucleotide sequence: TGTGCCAGCAGTGAAGGACGCTCCAGGGTCCACGAGCAGTACTTC.

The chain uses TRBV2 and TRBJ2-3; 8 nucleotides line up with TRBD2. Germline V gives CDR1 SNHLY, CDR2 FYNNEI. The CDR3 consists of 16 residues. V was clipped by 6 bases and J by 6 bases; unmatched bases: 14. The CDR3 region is CASSQTLGLGLDTQYF. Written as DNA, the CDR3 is TGTGCCAGCAGCCAGACACTGGGACTAGGATTGGATACGCAGTATTTT.

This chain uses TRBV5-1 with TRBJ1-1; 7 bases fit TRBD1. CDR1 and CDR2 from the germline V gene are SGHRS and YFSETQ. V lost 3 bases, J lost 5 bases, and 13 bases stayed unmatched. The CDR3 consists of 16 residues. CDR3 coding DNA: TGCGCCAGCAGCTGGAACCCCCAGGGGGGTCAGACTGAAGCTTTCTTT. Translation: CASSWNPQGGQTEAFF. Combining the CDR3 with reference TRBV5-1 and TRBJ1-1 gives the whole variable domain KAGVTQTPRYLIKTRGQQVTLSCSPISGHRSVSWYQQTPGQGLQFLFEYFSETQRNKGNFPGRFSGRQFSNSRSEMNVSTLELGDSALYLCASSWNPQGGQTEAFFGQGTRLTVV.

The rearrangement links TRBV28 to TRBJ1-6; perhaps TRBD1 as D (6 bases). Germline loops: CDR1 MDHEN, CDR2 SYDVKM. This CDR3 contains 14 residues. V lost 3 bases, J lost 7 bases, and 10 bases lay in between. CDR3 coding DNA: TGTGCCAGCAGTTTGCGCAGGGGCAATTCACCCCTCCACTTT. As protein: CASSLRRGNSPLHF.

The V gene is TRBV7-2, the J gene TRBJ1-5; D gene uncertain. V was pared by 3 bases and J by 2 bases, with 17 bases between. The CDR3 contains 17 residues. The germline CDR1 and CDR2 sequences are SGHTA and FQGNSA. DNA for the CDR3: TGTGCCAGCAGCTTGGGGTGGGGAAGTCAAGGCAATCAGCCCCAGCATTTT. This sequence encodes CASSLGWGSQGNQPQHF.

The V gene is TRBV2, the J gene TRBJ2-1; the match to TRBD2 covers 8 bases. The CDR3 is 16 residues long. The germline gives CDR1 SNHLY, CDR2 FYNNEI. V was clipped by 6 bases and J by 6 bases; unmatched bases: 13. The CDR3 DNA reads TGTGCCAGCAGGAAAGAGACTAGCGCGTTGGGCAATGAGCAGTTCTTC. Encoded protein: CASRKETSALGNEQFF.

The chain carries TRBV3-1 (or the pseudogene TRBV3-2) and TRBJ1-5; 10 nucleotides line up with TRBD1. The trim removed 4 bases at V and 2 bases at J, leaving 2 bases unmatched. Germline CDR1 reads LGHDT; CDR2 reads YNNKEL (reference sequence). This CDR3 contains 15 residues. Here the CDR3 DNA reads TGTGCCAGCAGCCTCGGGACAGGGGGCAATCAGCCCCAGCATTTT. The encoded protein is CASSLGTGGNQPQHF.

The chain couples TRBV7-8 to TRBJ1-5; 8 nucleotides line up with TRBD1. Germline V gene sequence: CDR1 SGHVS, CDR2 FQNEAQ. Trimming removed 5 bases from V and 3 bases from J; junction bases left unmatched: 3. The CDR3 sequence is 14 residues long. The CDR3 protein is CASSGQGDNQPQHF. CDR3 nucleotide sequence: TGTGCCAGCAGCGGACAGGGTGACAATCAGCCCCAGCATTTT. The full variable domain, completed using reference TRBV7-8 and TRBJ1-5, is GAGVSQSPRYKVAKRGQDVALRCDPISGHVSLFWYQQALGQGPEFLTYFQNEAQLDKSGLPSDRFFAERPEGSVSTLKIQRTQQEDSAVYLCASSGQGDNQPQHFGDGTRLSIL.